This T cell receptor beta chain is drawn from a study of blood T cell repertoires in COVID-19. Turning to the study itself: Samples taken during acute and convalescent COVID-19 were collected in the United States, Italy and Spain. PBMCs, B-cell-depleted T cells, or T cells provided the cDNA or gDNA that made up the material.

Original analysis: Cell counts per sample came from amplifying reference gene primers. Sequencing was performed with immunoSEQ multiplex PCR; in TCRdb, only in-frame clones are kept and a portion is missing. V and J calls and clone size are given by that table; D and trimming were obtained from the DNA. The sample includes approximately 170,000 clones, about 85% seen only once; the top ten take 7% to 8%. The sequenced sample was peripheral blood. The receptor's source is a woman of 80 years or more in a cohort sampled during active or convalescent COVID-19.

The CDR3 DNA follows: TGTGCCACCAGTGAGGGAGCGAGGTTCTACAATGAGCAGTTCTTC. Translated: CATSEGARFYNEQFF. The V and J genes are TRBV24-1 and TRBJ2-1, with D perhaps matching TRBD2 (5 bases). Germline CDR1 is KGHDR and CDR2 is SFDVKD. CDR3 size: 15 residues. The V end lost 4 bases, the J end lost 3 bases, and 12 bases lay between the germline ends.